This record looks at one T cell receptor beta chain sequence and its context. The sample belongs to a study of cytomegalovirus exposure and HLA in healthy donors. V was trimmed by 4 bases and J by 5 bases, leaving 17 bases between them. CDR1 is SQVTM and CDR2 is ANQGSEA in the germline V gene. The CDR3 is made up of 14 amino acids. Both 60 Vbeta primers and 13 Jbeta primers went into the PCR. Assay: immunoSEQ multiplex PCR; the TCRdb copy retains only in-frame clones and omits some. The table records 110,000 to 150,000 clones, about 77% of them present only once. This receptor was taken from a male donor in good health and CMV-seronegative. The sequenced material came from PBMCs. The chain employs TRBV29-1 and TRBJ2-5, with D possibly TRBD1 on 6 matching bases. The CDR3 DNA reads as TGCAGCGTTGTGGTGCTACAGGGACCGGAGACCCAGTACTTC. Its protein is CSVVVLQGPETQYF.